This TCR beta chain was profiled in a study of regulatory T cells in long-lasting Graves disease. The germline gives CDR1 SGHTA, CDR2 FQGNSA. The CDR3 spans 16 residues. The V segment lost 4 bases and the J segment 8 bases; nucleotides outside the gene matches: 8. This clonotype was counted only a few times. Its specificity is not known. Both iRepertoire HTBI primers and Arm-PCR of CDR3 regions were used to build the TCR beta libraries. TCRdb re-called the multiplex PCR reads with MiXCR, one entry per CDR3 protein. Among more than 300,000 distinct CDR3 sequences listed, approximately 12% were seen once. Study-level findings and limits: Persistent Graves' patients showed a TCR diversity that was lower than that of newly diagnosed ones.

The time point is: newly diagnosed GD, antithyroid drugs for less than 3 months. TCR sequences were obtained from RNA taken from PBMCs. In Xi'an, China, an endocrinology department was the source of patients. The same data also contributed to another study, on T cells in Graves' hyperthyroidism and ophthalmopathy.

The material sequenced was peripheral blood mononuclear cells (PBMCs), taken at new diagnosis, from a patient treated with antithyroid drugs. This chain uses TRBV7-2 with TRBJ2-1; TRBD2 aligns across 13 bases. The TCR originated in a young woman with Graves disease. The CDR3 region has the DNA TGTGCCAGCAGCTCGAGGACTAGCGGGAGAAGATATGAGCAGTTCTTC. Its protein product is CASSSRTSGRRYEQFF.